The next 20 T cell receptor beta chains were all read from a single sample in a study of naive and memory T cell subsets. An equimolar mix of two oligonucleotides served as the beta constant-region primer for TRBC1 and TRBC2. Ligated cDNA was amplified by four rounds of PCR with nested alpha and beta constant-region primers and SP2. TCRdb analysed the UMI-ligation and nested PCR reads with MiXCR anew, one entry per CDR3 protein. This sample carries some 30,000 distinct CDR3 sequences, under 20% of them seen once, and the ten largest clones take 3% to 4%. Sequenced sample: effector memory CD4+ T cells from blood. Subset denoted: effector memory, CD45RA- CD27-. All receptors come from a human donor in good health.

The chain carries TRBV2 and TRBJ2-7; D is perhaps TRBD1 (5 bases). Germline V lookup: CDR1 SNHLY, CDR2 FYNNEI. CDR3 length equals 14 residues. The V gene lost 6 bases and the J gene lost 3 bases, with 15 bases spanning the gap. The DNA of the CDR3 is TGTGCCAGCAGGGGGCAGAACCCCTTCTACGAGCAGTACTTC. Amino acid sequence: CASRGQNPFYEQYF.

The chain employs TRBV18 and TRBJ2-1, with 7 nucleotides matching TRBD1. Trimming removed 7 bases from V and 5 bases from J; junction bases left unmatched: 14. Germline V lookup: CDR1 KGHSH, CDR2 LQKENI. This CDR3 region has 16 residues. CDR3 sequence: CASLADRGRGHNEQFF. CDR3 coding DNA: TGTGCCAGCTTAGCCGATAGGGGGCGTGGGCACAATGAGCAGTTCTTC.

In DNA, the CDR3 is TGCAGTGCTACAAGATCCTTCGGTGGGTATGGCTACACCTTC. It translates to CSATRSFGGYGYTF. The rearrangement uses TRBV20-1 and TRBJ1-2, with unresolved D. CDR1 is DFQATT and CDR2 is SNEGSKA in the germline V gene (reference sequence). V lost 4 bases and J 5 bases, leaving 17 bases between the germline ends. The CDR3 consists of 14 residues.

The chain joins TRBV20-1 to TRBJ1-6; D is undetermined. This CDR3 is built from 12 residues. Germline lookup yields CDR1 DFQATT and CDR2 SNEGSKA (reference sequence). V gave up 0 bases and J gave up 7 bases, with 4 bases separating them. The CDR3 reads CSARDGNSPLHF. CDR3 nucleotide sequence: TGCAGTGCTAGAGACGGGAATTCACCCCTCCACTTT.

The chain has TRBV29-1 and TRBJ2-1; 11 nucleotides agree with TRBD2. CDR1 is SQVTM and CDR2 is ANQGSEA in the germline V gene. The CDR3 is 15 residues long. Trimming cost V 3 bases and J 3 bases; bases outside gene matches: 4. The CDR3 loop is CSVETGTSGYNEQFF. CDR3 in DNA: TGCAGCGTTGAGACCGGGACTAGCGGCTACAATGAGCAGTTCTTC.

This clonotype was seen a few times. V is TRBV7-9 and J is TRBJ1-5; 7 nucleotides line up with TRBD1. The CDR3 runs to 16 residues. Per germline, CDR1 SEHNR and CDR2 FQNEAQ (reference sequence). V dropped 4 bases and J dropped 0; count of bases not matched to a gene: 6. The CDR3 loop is CASSSKGALSNQPQHF. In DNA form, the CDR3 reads TGTGCCAGCAGCTCCAAGGGGGCTCTTAGCAATCAGCCCCAGCATTTT.

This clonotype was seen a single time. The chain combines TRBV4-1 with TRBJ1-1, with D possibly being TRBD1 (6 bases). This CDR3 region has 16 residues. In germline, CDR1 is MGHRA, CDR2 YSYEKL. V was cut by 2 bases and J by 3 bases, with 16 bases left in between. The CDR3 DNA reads TGCGCCAGCAGCCAAATAGGTGGGGGGCCGGACACTGAAGCTTTCTTT. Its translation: CASSQIGGGPDTEAFF.

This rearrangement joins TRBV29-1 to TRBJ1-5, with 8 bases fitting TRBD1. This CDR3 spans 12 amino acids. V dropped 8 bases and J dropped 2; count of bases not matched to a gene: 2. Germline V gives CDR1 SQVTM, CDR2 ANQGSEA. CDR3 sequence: CSTGQGNQPQHF. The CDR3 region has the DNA TGCAGCACGGGACAGGGCAATCAGCCCCAGCATTTT.

Here the CDR3 reads CARSLDSNQPQHF. CDR3 sequence (DNA): TGTGCCAGAAGCTTGGACAGCAATCAGCCCCAGCATTTT. The gene calls are TRBV5-3 and TRBJ1-5, with no clear D. TRBV5-3 is sorted into the ORF group, with uncertain function. The CDR3 runs to 13 residues. Trimming cost V 0 bases and J 1 base, with 2 bases left between them.

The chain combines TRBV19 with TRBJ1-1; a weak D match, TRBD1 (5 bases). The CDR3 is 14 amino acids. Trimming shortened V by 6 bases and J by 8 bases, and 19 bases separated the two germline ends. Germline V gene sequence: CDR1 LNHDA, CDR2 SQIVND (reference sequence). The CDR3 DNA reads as TGTGCCAGTAGCGTCAAGACAGTAATAAGAGAAGCTTTCTTT. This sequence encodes CASSVKTVIREAFF.

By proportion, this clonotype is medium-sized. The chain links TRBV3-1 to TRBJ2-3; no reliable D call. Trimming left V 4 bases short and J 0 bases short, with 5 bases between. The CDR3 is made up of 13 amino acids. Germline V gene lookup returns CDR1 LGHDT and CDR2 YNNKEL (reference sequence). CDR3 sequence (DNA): TGTGCCAGCAGCCGGCAGAGCACAGATACGCAGTATTTT. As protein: CASSRQSTDTQYF.

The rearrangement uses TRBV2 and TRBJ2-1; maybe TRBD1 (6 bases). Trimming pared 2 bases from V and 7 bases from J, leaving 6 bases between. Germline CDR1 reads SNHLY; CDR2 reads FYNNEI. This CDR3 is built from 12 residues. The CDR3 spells CASSERGNEQFF. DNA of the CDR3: TGTGCCAGCAGTGAAAGGGGGAATGAGCAGTTCTTC. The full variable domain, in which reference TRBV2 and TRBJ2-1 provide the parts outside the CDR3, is EPEVTQTPSHQVTQMGQEVILRCVPISNHLYFYWYRQILGQKVEFLVSFYNNEISEKSEIFDDQFSVERPDGSNFTLKIRSTKLEDSAMYFCASSERGNEQFFGPGTRLTVL.

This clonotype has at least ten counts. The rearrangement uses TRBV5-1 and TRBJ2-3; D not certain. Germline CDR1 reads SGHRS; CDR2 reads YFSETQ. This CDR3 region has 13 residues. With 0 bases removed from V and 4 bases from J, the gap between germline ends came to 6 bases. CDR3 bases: TGCGCCAGCAGCTTGGGGCTTTCAGATACGCAGTATTTT. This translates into CASSLGLSDTQYF.

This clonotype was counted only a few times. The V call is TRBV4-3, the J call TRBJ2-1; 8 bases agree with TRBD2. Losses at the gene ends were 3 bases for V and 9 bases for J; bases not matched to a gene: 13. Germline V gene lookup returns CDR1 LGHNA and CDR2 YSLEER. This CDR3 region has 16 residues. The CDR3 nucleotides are TGCGCCAGCAGCCAGAGACACGGGACTAGTCGAATTGAGCAGTTCTTC. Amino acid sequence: CASSQRHGTSRIEQFF.

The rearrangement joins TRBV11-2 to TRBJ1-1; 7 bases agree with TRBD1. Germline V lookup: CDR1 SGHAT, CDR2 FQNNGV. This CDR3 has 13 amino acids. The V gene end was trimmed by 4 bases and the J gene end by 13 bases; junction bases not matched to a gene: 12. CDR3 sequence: CASSWIQGQRGFF. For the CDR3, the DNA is TGTGCCAGCAGCTGGATACAGGGGCAACGGGGTTTCTTT.

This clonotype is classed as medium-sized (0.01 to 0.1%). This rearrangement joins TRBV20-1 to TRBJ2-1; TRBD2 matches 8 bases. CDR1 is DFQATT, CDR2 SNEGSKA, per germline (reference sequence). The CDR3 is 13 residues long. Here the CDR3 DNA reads TGCAGGCTCCCGGGAGGGCAGGACAATGAGCAGTTCTTC. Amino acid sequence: CRLPGGQDNEQFF.

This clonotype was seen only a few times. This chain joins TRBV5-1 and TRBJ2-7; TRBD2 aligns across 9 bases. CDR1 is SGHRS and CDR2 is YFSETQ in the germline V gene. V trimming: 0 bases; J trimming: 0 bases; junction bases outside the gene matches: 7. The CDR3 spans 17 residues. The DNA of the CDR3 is TGCGCCAGCAGCTTGGTTCCTAGCGGGGCGAGCTCCTACGAGCAGTACTTC. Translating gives CASSLVPSGASSYEQYF.

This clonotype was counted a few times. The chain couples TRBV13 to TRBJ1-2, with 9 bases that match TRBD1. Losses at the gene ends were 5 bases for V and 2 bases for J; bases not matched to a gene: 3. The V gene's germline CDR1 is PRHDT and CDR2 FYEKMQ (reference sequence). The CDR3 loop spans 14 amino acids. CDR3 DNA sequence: TGTGCCAGCAGCCTGGGGACAGGGAACTATGGCTACACCTTC. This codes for CASSLGTGNYGYTF. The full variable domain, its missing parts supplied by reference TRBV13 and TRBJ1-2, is AAGVIQSPRHLIKEKRETATLKCYPIPRHDTVYWYQQGPGQDPQFLISFYEKMQSDKGSIPDRFSAQQFSDYHSELNMSSLELGDSALYFCASSLGTGNYGYTFGSGTRLTVV.

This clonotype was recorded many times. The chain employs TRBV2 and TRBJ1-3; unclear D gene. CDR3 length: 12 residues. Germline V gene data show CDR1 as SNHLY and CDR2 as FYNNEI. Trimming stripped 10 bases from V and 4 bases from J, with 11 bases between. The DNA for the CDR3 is TGTGCCAAAGAGTTAGGCGGAAACACCATATATTTT. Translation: CAKELGGNTIYF.

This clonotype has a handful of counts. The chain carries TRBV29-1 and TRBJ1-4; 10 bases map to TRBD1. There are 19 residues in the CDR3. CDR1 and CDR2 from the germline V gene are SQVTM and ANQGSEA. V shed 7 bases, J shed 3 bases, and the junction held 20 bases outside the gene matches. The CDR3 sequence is CSAKGGTGEAVLSNEKLFF. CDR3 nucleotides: TGCAGCGCCAAAGGTGGGACAGGGGAAGCGGTGTTGTCTAATGAAAAACTGTTTTTT.